The subject of this entry is one T cell receptor (beta chain). Every donor, a Caucasian adult, lived in Nashville, Tennessee. The sample is drawn from a study of shared clonotypes between healthy human individuals. V was clipped by 8 bases and J by 4 bases, with 11 bases between them. In germline, CDR1 is MNHNS, CDR2 SASEGT. The CDR3 spans 13 residues. TCRdb's copy holds only in-frame clones and misses some; the assay was immunoSEQ multiplex PCR. The repertoire has a few million clones, more than 80% of them found once; the top ten carry 0.35% to 0.5%. The TCR comes from a man younger than 30 in good health. Some clones in this sample may be carry-over from other donors' samples. The chain links TRBV6-1 to TRBJ1-4; no firm D call. The sequenced sample consisted of naive CD4+ T cells from PBMCs. Regarding subset: CD45RA+ positively selected. This CDR3 reads CASGRGINEKLFF. DNA for the CDR3: TGTGCCAGCGGTCGCGGGATTAATGAAAAACTGTTTTTT.